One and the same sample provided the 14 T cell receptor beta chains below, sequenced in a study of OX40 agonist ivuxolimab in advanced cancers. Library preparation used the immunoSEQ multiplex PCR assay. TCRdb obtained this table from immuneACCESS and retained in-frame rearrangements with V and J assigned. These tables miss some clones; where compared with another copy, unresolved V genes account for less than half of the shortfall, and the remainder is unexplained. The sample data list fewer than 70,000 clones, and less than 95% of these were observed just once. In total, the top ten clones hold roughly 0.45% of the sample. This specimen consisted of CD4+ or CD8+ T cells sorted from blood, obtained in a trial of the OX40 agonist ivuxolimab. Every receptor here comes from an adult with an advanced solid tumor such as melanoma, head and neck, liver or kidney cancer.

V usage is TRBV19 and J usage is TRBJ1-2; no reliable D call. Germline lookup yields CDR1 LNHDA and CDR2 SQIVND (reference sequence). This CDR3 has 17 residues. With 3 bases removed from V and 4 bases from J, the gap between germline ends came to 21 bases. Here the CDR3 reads CASSIGRGATITYGYTF. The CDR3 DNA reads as TGTGCCAGTAGTATCGGGCGGGGTGCGACTATTACCTATGGCTACACCTTC.

In DNA, the CDR3 is TGTGCCAGCAGCGTAGAGGGTAGCGGGAGCCCGTTCACCGGGGAGCTGTTTTTT. Its protein product is CASSVEGSGSPFTGELFF. J is TRBJ2-2 and V is TRBV9; 9 nucleotides line up with TRBD2. After removal of 0 bases from V and 4 bases from J, the junction contained 10 bases not matched to a gene. This CDR3 has 18 residues. The V gene's germline CDR1 is SGDLS and CDR2 YYNGEE.

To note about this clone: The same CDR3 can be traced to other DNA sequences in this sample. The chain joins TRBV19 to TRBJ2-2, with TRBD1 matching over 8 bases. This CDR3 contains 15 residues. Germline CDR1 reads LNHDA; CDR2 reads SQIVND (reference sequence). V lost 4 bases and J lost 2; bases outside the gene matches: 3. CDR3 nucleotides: TGTGCCAGTAGTACTGGACAGGGTAACACCGGGGAGCTGTTTTTT. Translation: CASSTGQGNTGELFF.

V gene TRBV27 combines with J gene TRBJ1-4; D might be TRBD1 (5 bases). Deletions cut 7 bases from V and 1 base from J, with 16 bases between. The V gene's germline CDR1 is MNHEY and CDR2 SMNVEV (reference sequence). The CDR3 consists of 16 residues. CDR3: CASKSWFGGTNEKLFF. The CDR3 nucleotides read TGTGCCAGCAAATCTTGGTTTGGGGGAACTAATGAAAAACTGTTTTTT.

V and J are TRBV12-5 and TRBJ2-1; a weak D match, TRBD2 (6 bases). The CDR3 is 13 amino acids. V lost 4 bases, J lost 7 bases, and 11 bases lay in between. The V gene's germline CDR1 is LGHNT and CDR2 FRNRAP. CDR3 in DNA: TGTGCTAGTGGTTCTCTAGCGCCGAATGAGCAGTTCTTC. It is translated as CASGSLAPNEQFF.

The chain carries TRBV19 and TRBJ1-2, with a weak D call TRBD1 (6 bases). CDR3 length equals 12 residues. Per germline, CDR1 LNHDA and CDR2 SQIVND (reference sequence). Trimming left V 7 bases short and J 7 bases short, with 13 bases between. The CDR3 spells CASKTGRGGYTF. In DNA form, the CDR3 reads TGTGCCAGTAAAACAGGGAGGGGTGGCTACACCTTC.

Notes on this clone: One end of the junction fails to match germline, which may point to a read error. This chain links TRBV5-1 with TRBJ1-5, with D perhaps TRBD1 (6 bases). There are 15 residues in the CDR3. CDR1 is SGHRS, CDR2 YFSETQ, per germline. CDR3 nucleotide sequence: TGTGCCAGCAGCTTATACGCAGGGGGCAATCAGCCCCAGCATTTT. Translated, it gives CASSLYAGGNQPQHF.

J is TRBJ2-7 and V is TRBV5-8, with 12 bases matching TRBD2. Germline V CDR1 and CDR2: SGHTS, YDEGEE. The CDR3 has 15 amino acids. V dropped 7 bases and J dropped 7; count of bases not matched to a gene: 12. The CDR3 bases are TGTGCCAGCGAGCTTAGACTAGCGGGAGAGTATGAGCAGTACTTC. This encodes CASELRLAGEYEQYF. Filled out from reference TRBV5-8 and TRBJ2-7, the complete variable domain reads EAGVTQSPTHLIKTRGQQATLRCSPISGHTSVYWYQQALGLGLQFLLWYDEGEERNRGNFPPRFSGRQFPNYSSELNVNALELEDSALYLCASELRLAGEYEQYFGPGTRLTVT.

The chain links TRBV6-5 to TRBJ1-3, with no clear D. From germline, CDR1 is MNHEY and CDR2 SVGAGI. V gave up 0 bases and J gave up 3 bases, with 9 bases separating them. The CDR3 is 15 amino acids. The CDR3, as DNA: TGTGCCAGCAGTTACTCGATTAACCTTGGAAACACCATATATTTT. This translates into CASSYSINLGNTIYF.

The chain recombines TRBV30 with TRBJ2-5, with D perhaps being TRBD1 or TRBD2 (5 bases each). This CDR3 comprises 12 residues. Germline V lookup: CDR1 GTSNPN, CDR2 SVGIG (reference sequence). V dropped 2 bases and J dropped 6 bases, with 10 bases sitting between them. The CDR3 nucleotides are TGTGCCTGGAGTATGAGGGGTCAGACCCAGTACTTC. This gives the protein CAWSMRGQTQYF.

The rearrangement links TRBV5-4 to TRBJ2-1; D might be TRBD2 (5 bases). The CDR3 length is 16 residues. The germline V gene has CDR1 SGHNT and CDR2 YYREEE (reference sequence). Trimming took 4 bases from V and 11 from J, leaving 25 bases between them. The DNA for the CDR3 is TGTGCCAGCAGCCCCGTCCGAGGCGCCAATCCCGGGAAGCAGTTCTTC. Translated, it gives CASSPVRGANPGKQFF.

The CDR3 region has the DNA TGCGCCAGCAGCCCGAATCTCCGAGGGGGGAGGGGCACTGAAGCTTTCTTT. The encoded protein is CASSPNLRGGRGTEAFF. J is TRBJ1-1 and V is TRBV5-1; D possibly corresponds to TRBD1 (6 bases). V lost 4 bases and J 4 bases, leaving 23 bases between the germline ends. The germline V gene encodes CDR1 SGHRS and CDR2 YFSETQ. The CDR3 has 17 residues.

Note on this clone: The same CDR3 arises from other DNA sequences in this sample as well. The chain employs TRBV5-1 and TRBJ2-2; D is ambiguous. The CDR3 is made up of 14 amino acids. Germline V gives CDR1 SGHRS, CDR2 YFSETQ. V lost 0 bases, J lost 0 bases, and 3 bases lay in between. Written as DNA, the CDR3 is TGCGCCAGCAGCTTGGGCACGAACACCGGGGAGCTGTTTTTT. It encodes CASSLGTNTGELFF.

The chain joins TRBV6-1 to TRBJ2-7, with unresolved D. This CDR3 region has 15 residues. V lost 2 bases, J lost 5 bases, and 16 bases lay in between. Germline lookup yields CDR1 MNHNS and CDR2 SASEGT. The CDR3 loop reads CASSESPHGLDEQYF. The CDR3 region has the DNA TGTGCCAGCAGTGAATCCCCCCACGGCTTGGACGAGCAGTACTTC.